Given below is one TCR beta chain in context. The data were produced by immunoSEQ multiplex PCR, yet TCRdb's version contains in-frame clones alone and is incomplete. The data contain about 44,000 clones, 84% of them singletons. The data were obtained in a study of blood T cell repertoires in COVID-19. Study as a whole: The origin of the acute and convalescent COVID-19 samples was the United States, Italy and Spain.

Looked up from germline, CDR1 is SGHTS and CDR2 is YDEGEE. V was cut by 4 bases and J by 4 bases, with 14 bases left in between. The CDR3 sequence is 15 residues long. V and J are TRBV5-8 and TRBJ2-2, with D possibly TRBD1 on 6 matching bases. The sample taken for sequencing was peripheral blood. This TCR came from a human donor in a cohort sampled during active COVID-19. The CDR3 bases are TGTGCCAGCAGCCCGCGGTGGGGGCGCACCGGGGAGCTGTTTTTT. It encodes CASSPRWGRTGELFF.